The 32 T cell receptor beta chains in this list originate from one sample, sequenced in a study of T cell repertoires in cytomegalovirus infection. Each CDR3 protein gets one entry after TCRdb re-called the reads with MiXCR. This table has roughly 230,000 distinct CDR3 sequences, about 5.9% appearing once. Sequencing input: PBMCs. The receptors shown here come from a human donor in good health (CMV status not recorded). Some clones in this sample may be carry-over from other donors' samples.

This chain connects TRBV6-6 to TRBJ2-7, with 9 bases aligning to TRBD1. The CDR3 consists of 15 residues. With V trimmed by 4 bases and J by 0 bases, 4 bases remained unmatched. The V gene's germline CDR1 is MNHNY and CDR2 SVGAGI (reference sequence). CDR3 protein: CASSSWDRASYEQYF. The CDR3 nucleotides read TGTGCCAGCAGTTCCTGGGACAGGGCCTCCTACGAGCAGTACTTC.

The chain has TRBV29-1 and TRBJ1-1; D not resolved. The germline gives CDR1 SQVTM, CDR2 ANQGSEA. This CDR3 is built from 13 residues. V was cut by 0 bases and J by 4 bases, with 9 bases left in between. The CDR3 sequence is CSVEDWRSTEAFF. The CDR3 DNA reads TGCAGCGTTGAAGATTGGAGGAGCACTGAAGCTTTCTTT.

This clonotype was seen many times. The gene calls are TRBV7-2 and TRBJ2-5; tentatively, D is TRBD1 or TRBD2 (5 bases each). This CDR3 region has 14 residues. From germline, CDR1 is SGHTA and CDR2 FQGNSA. V was cut by 4 bases and J by 4 bases, with 13 bases left in between. The CDR3 coding sequence is TGTGCCAGCAGCTCTCCGGGACGGGTAGAGACCCAGTACTTC. Translation gives CASSSPGRVETQYF.

This clonotype was seen at least ten times. The V call is TRBV7-8, the J call TRBJ2-7; D gene unclear. Germline values: CDR1 SGHVS, CDR2 FQNEAQ. The CDR3 extends over 12 amino acids. The germline V and J ends were trimmed by 5 bases and 5 bases, with 10 bases remaining between them. The CDR3 coding sequence is TGTGCCAGCAGCCTAGAAGGGAACGAGCAGTACTTC. Its protein is CASSLEGNEQYF. The whole variable domain, filled in from reference TRBV7-8 and TRBJ2-7, reads GAGVSQSPRYKVAKRGQDVALRCDPISGHVSLFWYQQALGQGPEFLTYFQNEAQLDKSGLPSDRFFAERPEGSVSTLKIQRTQQEDSAVYLCASSLEGNEQYFGPGTRLTVT.

This clonotype was seen repeatedly, ten times or more. V is TRBV14 and J is TRBJ1-5; D is possibly TRBD1 (5 bases). The length of the CDR3 is 17 residues. V lost 0 bases to trimming and J lost 0 bases, with 12 bases between them. Germline V lookup: CDR1 SGHDN, CDR2 FVKESK. The CDR3 protein is CASSQDIGGDSNQPQHF. CDR3 nucleotide sequence: TGTGCCAGCAGCCAAGATATCGGGGGGGATAGCAATCAGCCCCAGCATTTT.

This clonotype was found a few times. CDR3 sequence (DNA): TGTGCCAGCAGCCAAGATCTCGTCAGGGGCAGTACAAGTGCCTACAATGAGCAGTTCTTC. Encoded protein: CASSQDLVRGSTSAYNEQFF. This chain links TRBV14 with TRBJ2-1; weak D call: TRBD1 (6 bases). V shed 0 bases and J shed 2 bases, with 23 bases lying between them. This CDR3 is built from 20 residues. The germline gives CDR1 SGHDN, CDR2 FVKESK.

The chain links TRBV20-1 to TRBJ1-3; D is possibly TRBD1 (5 bases). Germline CDR1 reads DFQATT; CDR2 reads SNEGSKA (reference sequence). Deletions cut 5 bases from V and 1 base from J, with 18 bases between. The CDR3 runs to 16 residues. CDR3 coding DNA: TGCAGTGCTCCCCGGCTGGGACGTGGGTCTGGAAACACCATATATTTT. This codes for CSAPRLGRGSGNTIYF.

This clonotype has at least ten counts. CDR3 sequence reads: CASSDAAAYGYTF. The CDR3 nucleotides are TGTGCCAGCAGTGATGCGGCAGCATATGGCTACACCTTC. V is TRBV2 and J is TRBJ1-2; no reliable D call. Germline CDR1 is SNHLY and CDR2 is FYNNEI. The germline V and J ends were trimmed by 3 bases and 5 bases, with 10 bases remaining between them. CDR3 length: 13 amino acids.

The table lists this clonotype with many counts. The gene calls are TRBV4-1 and TRBJ2-5, with D perhaps being TRBD1 or TRBD2 (5 bases each). The CDR3 spans 15 residues. Trimming cost V 4 bases and J 2 bases, with 14 bases left between them. From germline, CDR1 is MGHRA and CDR2 YSYEKL. The CDR3 region has the DNA TGCGCCAGCAGCCTCCCCACGGGACGACAAGAGACCCAGTACTTC. This sequence encodes CASSLPTGRQETQYF.

This clonotype was detected many times. The chain links TRBV7-8 to TRBJ2-7; no clear D. V was shortened by 1 base and J by 5 bases, with 6 bases between the two germline ends. The CDR3 is made up of 12 amino acids. The germline gives CDR1 SGHVS, CDR2 FQNEAQ. CDR3 loop: CASSLVANEQYF. The CDR3 DNA reads as TGTGCCAGCAGCTTAGTCGCAAACGAGCAGTACTTC.

Ten or more counts support this clonotype. The chain is built from TRBV5-1 and TRBJ2-3; 11 bases fit TRBD2. The V segment lost 4 bases and the J segment 0 bases; nucleotides outside the gene matches: 4. CDR3 length: 16 residues. CDR1 is SGHRS, CDR2 YFSETQ, per germline. DNA of the CDR3: TGCGCCAGCAGCAAGACTAGCGGGGCTAGCACAGATACGCAGTATTTT. Translated: CASSKTSGASTDTQYF.

At least ten counts were recorded for this clonotype. This chain joins TRBV7-2 and TRBJ2-6, with D hard to call. This CDR3 is 18 amino acids long. Germline lookup yields CDR1 SGHTA and CDR2 FQGNSA. Between the trimmed V and J ends, which lost 5 bases and 2 bases, there was a span of 19 bases. The CDR3 loop is CASSAWEGLGPGANVLTF. The CDR3 DNA is TGTGCCAGCAGCGCATGGGAAGGATTGGGCCCTGGGGCCAACGTCCTGACTTTC.

This clonotype was detected once. Because it lacks the conserved phenylalanine or tryptophan at the end, this CDR3 is likely a read error. The chain has TRBV7-9 and TRBJ1-2, with D hard to call. Germline CDR1 reads SEHNR; CDR2 reads FQNEAQ (reference sequence). This CDR3 has 17 amino acids. The ends were cut back, 4 bases at V and 4 bases at J, with 22 bases in the middle. CDR3 sequence (DNA): TGTGCCAGCAGCTCCCAAGCCGGTGACATAACCCTCTATGGCTACACCATC. Protein product: CASSSQAGDITLYGYTI.

There are many counts of this clonotype. The rearrangement joins TRBV5-4 to TRBJ2-2, with D possibly TRBD1 on 6 matching bases. Trimming left V 10 bases short and J 2 bases short, with 9 bases between. Germline-derived CDR1 and CDR2 are SGHNT and YYREEE (reference sequence). CDR3 length: 12 amino acids. Here the CDR3 DNA reads TGTGCCGGACAGCAAAACACCGGGGAGCTGTTTTTT. Residues: CAGQQNTGELFF.

This clonotype was detected many times. This chain's CDR3 is CASSRTMGLNQPQHF. For the CDR3, the DNA is TGTGCCAGCAGTCGAACCATGGGGCTGAATCAGCCCCAGCATTTT. This sequence joins TRBV6-2 or TRBV6-3 and TRBJ1-5, with D possibly TRBD1 on 5 matching bases. The V end lost 5 bases, the J end lost 4 bases, and 15 bases lay between the germline ends. CDR1 is MNHEY, CDR2 SVGEGT, per germline. This CDR3 region has 15 residues.

The chain couples TRBV12-3 or TRBV12-4 to TRBJ1-2; 7 bases agree with TRBD1. J lost 4 bases, V lost 7 bases, and 9 bases had no gene match. The CDR3 is made up of 14 amino acids. Written as DNA, the CDR3 is TGTGCCAGCACCTCAATTGGGACAGTCTATGGCTACACCTTC. It is translated as CASTSIGTVYGYTF.

This clonotype was seen ten or more times. The V and J genes are TRBV7-2 and TRBJ2-1; 11 nucleotides align to TRBD2. The CDR3 spans 16 residues. CDR1 SGHTA and CDR2 FQGNSA come from the germline V gene. V shed 1 base and J 8 bases; nucleotides not matched to a gene: 7. DNA for the CDR3: TGTGCCAGCAGCTTAGGTCATAGCGGGGGGGGGGATGAGCAGTTCTTC. Translating gives CASSLGHSGGGDEQFF.

In its sample, this clonotype was seen a few times. The genes are TRBV18 and TRBJ1-4, with D possibly TRBD1 on 5 matching bases. V was cut by 4 bases and J by 6 bases, with 9 bases left in between. CDR3 length: 13 residues. Germline-derived CDR1 and CDR2 are KGHSH and LQKENI. The CDR3 DNA reads TGTGCCAGCTCACAAGGGGCGGATGAAAAACTGTTTTTT. It is translated as CASSQGADEKLFF.

This clonotype has ten or more counts. This chain uses TRBV7-8 with TRBJ2-2; D is unresolved. The CDR3 length is 14 residues. V was shortened by 6 bases and J by 2 bases, with 10 bases between the two germline ends. Germline V gives CDR1 SGHVS, CDR2 FQNEAQ. CDR3 in DNA: TGTGCCAGCAGTTCCGGGCTAAACACCGGGGAGCTGTTTTTT. Translation: CASSSGLNTGELFF.

This clonotype occurred many times. Germline is not matched at one junction end, which may reflect a read error. The J gene is TRBJ1-1, the V gene TRBV20-1, with no clear D. The CDR3 covers 13 residues. Germline values: CDR1 DFQATT, CDR2 SNEGSKA (reference sequence). The DNA for the CDR3 is TGCAGTGCTAGAGATCCGTGGGGAACTGCAGCTTTCTTT. Translating gives CSARDPWGTAAFF.

This clonotype was counted many times. The chain has TRBV20-1 and TRBJ1-6; no clear D. The length of the CDR3 is 13 residues. Between the trimmed V and J ends, which lost 6 bases and 10 bases, there was a span of 16 bases. Looked up from germline, CDR1 is DFQATT and CDR2 is SNEGSKA (reference sequence). CDR3 sequence reads: CSAPLAGESPLHF. The CDR3 DNA follows: TGCAGTGCCCCTTTAGCGGGAGAATCACCCCTCCACTTT.

This clonotype was seen many times. The gene calls are TRBV7-8 and TRBJ2-1; possible D gene TRBD2, 5 bases. CDR3 size: 14 residues. Trimming left V 5 bases short and J 9 bases short, with 17 bases between. Germline CDR1 is SGHVS and CDR2 is FQNEAQ. Here the CDR3 DNA reads TGTGCCAGCAGCCCCCTCCTAGCCCGCGGTGAGCAGTTCTTC. This translates into CASSPLLARGEQFF.

This clonotype was seen many times. The rearrangement links TRBV5-4 to TRBJ1-5, with D unresolved. This CDR3 has 13 amino acids. Germline V CDR1 and CDR2: SGHNT, YYREEE (reference sequence). V lost 4 bases and J 5 bases, leaving 10 bases between the germline ends. This CDR3 is CASSVNSDQPQHF. For the CDR3, the DNA is TGTGCCAGCAGCGTGAACAGTGATCAGCCCCAGCATTTT. The complete variable domain, with remaining parts taken from reference TRBV5-4 and TRBJ1-5, reads ETGVTQSPTHLIKTRGQQVTLRCSSQSGHNTVSWYQQALGQGPQFIFQYYREEENGRGNFPPRFSGLQFPNYSSELNVNALELDDSALYLCASSVNSDQPQHFGDGTRLSIL.

This clonotype came up many times. The chain carries TRBV6-1 and TRBJ2-7, with no clear D. Germline values: CDR1 MNHNS, CDR2 SASEGT. The CDR3 is 13 residues long. V lost 7 bases and J lost 1, with 11 bases in between. CDR3 sequence reads: CASTRKESYEQYF. For the CDR3, the DNA is TGTGCCAGCACTAGAAAGGAGTCCTACGAGCAGTACTTC.

The CDR3: CASSYRRTGGSYNEQFF. The CDR3 coding sequence is TGTGCCAGCAGTTATCGACGGACAGGGGGCTCCTACAATGAGCAGTTCTTC. The chain uses TRBV6-7 and TRBJ2-1; 10 nucleotides line up with TRBD1. TRBV6-7 is flagged as an ORF with uncertain function. This CDR3 comprises 17 residues. With 3 bases clipped from V and 0 bases from J, the junction kept 5 bases outside the gene matches.

This clonotype appeared many times. This chain links TRBV7-2 with TRBJ2-5; possibly TRBD2 for D (7 bases). The length of the CDR3 is 14 residues. V gave up 5 bases and J gave up 7 bases, with 17 bases separating them. The germline gives CDR1 SGHTA, CDR2 FQGNSA. The CDR3 DNA is TGTGCCAGCAGCCCTGGGGGGGGCCTCTGGACCCAGTACTTC. Protein sequence: CASSPGGGLWTQYF.

The chain employs TRBV3-1 and TRBJ1-1; the D is unclear. The V gene lost 5 bases and the J gene lost 0 bases, with 13 bases spanning the gap. The CDR3 runs to 15 residues. The V gene's germline CDR1 is LGHDT and CDR2 YNNKEL (reference sequence). CDR3 in DNA: TGTGCCAGCAGCTCCCGGACGACCATGAACACTGAAGCTTTCTTT. This sequence encodes CASSSRTTMNTEAFF.

This clonotype was seen a few times. V is TRBV29-1 and J is TRBJ2-2, with no clear D. Germline loops: CDR1 SQVTM, CDR2 ANQGSEA. V dropped 3 bases and J dropped 5 bases, with 4 bases sitting between them. The CDR3 contains 11 residues. CDR3 nucleotides: TGCAGCGTTGATGGGACCGGGGAGCTGTTTTTT. Translating it yields CSVDGTGELFF.

The V call is TRBV2, the J call TRBJ2-5; TRBD1 matches at 7 bases. Germline V gene lookup returns CDR1 SNHLY and CDR2 FYNNEI. V trimming: 2 bases; J trimming: 4 bases; junction bases outside the gene matches: 1. There are 13 residues in the CDR3. CDR3 amino acids: CASSENRGETQYF. The CDR3 DNA follows: TGTGCCAGCAGTGAAAACAGGGGAGAGACCCAGTACTTC.

In this sample, this clonotype turned up many times. This sequence joins TRBV15 and TRBJ2-2; TRBD2 is a possible D gene (7 bases). This CDR3 has 17 amino acids. Trimming removed 0 bases from V and 5 bases from J, with 16 bases in between. CDR1 is LNHNV, CDR2 YYDKDF, per germline (reference sequence). The CDR3 DNA is TGTGCCACCAGCAGAGACCCGGGGGGCCCGCGAACCGGGGAGCTGTTTTTT. Amino acids: CATSRDPGGPRTGELFF.

This clonotype has at least ten counts. The genes are TRBV20-1 and TRBJ2-7, with no clear D. Trimming stripped 0 bases from V and 2 bases from J, with 11 bases between. There are 14 residues in the CDR3. Germline CDR1 DFQATT, CDR2 SNEGSKA (reference sequence). The CDR3 sequence: CSARDRHSPYEQYF. CDR3 DNA sequence: TGCAGTGCTAGAGATCGACATTCCCCCTACGAGCAGTACTTC.

This clonotype was observed a handful of times. This CDR3 reads CASRGIGRDGYTF. CDR3 bases: TGTGCCAGCCGCGGCATCGGCCGAGATGGCTACACCTTC. The chain employs TRBV28 and TRBJ1-2, with D unresolved. The germline CDR1 and CDR2 sequences are MDHEN and SYDVKM. Trimming pared 8 bases from V and 6 bases from J, leaving 16 bases between. This CDR3 region has 13 residues.